This T cell receptor (beta chain) was documented in a study of identical twins. One entry per CDR3 protein results from TCRdb running MiXCR on the 5' RACE reads. The table records 700,000 or so distinct CDR3 sequences, 21% of them present only once. V trimming: 5 bases; J trimming: 3 bases; junction bases outside the gene matches: 6. This CDR3 has 14 amino acids. Germline CDR1 DFQATT, CDR2 SNEGSKA (reference sequence). These same data were also listed under a study on T cells expressing NK-cell markers. Per that study: The study drew TCR beta repertoires from sorted CD3+CD56+NKG2C+, CD3+CD56+NKG2C- and CD3+CD56-NKG2C+ T cells. Also leading the CD3+CD56-NKG2C+ fraction in a few donors were these clonotypes.

The TCR originated in a woman between 18 and 29 years old in good health. The sample taken for sequencing was PBMCs. The chain uses TRBV20-1 and TRBJ2-1; 8 positions agree with TRBD1. The CDR3 DNA follows: TGCAGTGCTCGCCGGGACAGGCGCTACAATGAGCAGTTCTTC. Amino acids: CSARRDRRYNEQFF.